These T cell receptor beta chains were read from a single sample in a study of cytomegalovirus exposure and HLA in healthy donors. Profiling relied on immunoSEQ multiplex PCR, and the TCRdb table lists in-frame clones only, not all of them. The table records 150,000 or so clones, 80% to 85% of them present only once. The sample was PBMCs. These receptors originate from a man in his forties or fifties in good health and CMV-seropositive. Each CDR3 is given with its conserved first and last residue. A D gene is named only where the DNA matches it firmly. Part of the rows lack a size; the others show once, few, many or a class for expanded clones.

cdr3_nt: TGTGCCAGCAGTCCCCCAGGGCGCTACGAGCAGTACTTC
cdr3_aa: CASSPPGRYEQYF
clone_size: NA
v_call: TRBV27
d_call: NA
j_call: TRBJ2-7

cdr3_nt: TGTGCCAGCAGTTTTCAGGGGTCCGCCTACGAGCAGTACTTC
cdr3_aa: CASSFQGSAYEQYF
clone_size: NA
v_call: TRBV6-1
d_call: NA
j_call: TRBJ2-7

cdr3_nt: TGTGCCAGCACCGAAAGGGACAGCCCAAGCTCCTATAATTCACCCCTCCACTTT
cdr3_aa: CASTERDSPSSYNSPLHF
clone_size: NA
v_call: TRBV2
d_call: TRBD1
j_call: TRBJ1-6

cdr3_nt: TGTGCCAGCACTCCCCAGGGCTTTCTTCCCGGGGAGCTGTTTTTT
cdr3_aa: CASTPQGFLPGELFF
clone_size: NA
v_call: TRBV27
d_call: NA
j_call: TRBJ2-2

cdr3_nt: TGTGCCAGCAGCTATGAGGGGGCGATAGCCTACGAGCAGTACTTC
cdr3_aa: CASSYEGAIAYEQYF
clone_size: NA
v_call: TRBV5-8
d_call: TRBD1
j_call: TRBJ2-7

cdr3_nt: TGTGCCAGCAGTGAACCCCCCACTAGAGCTCAGGAGCAGTACTTC
cdr3_aa: CASSEPPTRAQEQYF
clone_size: NA
v_call: TRBV6-1
d_call: NA
j_call: TRBJ2-7

cdr3_nt: TGCGCCAGCAGCTTAGCGTCGGGGGGCGTCTCCTACGAGCAGTACTTC
cdr3_aa: CASSLASGGVSYEQYF
clone_size: NA
v_call: TRBV5-1
d_call: NA
j_call: TRBJ2-7

cdr3_nt: TGTGCCTGGAGTGGTGGGGCCCCCAGGGACTATGGCTACACCTTC
cdr3_aa: CAWSGGAPRDYGYTF
clone_size: NA
v_call: TRBV30
d_call: NA
j_call: TRBJ1-2

cdr3_nt: TGTGCCTGGAAAGAGGGTTTGGATTCACCCCTCCACTTT
cdr3_aa: CAWKEGLDSPLHF
clone_size: NA
v_call: TRBV30
d_call: NA
j_call: TRBJ1-6

cdr3_nt: TGTGCCAGCAGTTTATACGGAGGGGACTACTCTTTCCTCACCGGGGAGCTGTTTTTT
cdr3_aa: CASSLYGGDYSFLTGELFF
clone_size: NA
v_call: TRBV28
d_call: TRBD2
j_call: TRBJ2-2

cdr3_nt: TGTGCCAGCAGCTTAGAAGGCGGAAGCTCCTACGAGCAGTACTTC
cdr3_aa: CASSLEGGSSYEQYF
clone_size: NA
v_call: TRBV7-6
d_call: NA
j_call: TRBJ2-7

cdr3_nt: TGTGCCAGCAGCCTGGGACAGAACACCGGGGAGCTGTTTTTT
cdr3_aa: CASSLGQNTGELFF
clone_size: few
v_call: TRBV7-9
d_call: NA
j_call: TRBJ2-2

cdr3_nt: TGTGCCAGCAGTTTAGGAGGTCTCAATCAGCCCCAGCATTTT
cdr3_aa: CASSLGGLNQPQHF
clone_size: NA
v_call: TRBV28
d_call: NA
j_call: TRBJ1-5

cdr3_nt: TGTGCCAGCAGCCAAGATTGGGGCAACACAGATACGCAGTATTTT
cdr3_aa: CASSQDWGNTDTQYF
clone_size: NA
v_call: TRBV4-2
d_call: NA
j_call: TRBJ2-3

cdr3_nt: TGCGCCAGCAGCTTGGCCCTAGCGGGGGCCTACGAGCAGTACTTC
cdr3_aa: CASSLALAGAYEQYF
clone_size: NA
v_call: TRBV5-1
d_call: TRBD2
j_call: TRBJ2-7

cdr3_nt: TGTGCCAGTAGTACTAGCGGGGGTTGGAGAGAGACCCAGTACTTC
cdr3_aa: CASSTSGGWRETQYF
clone_size: NA
v_call: TRBV19
d_call: TRBD2
j_call: TRBJ2-5

cdr3_nt: TGCGCCAGCAGCCAAGTTCCGTCGAATCAGCCCCAGCATTTT
cdr3_aa: CASSQVPSNQPQHF
clone_size: NA
v_call: TRBV4-1
d_call: NA
j_call: TRBJ1-5

cdr3_nt: TGTGCCTGGAGTCTTAGAGGCGGAGCTGAAGCTTTCTTT
cdr3_aa: CAWSLRGGAEAFF
clone_size: once
v_call: TRBV30
d_call: NA
j_call: TRBJ1-1

cdr3_nt: TGTGCCAGCAGTTCCGGACAGGGGGCGGTAGAGCAGTACTTC
cdr3_aa: CASSSGQGAVEQYF
clone_size: NA
v_call: TRBV6-5
d_call: TRBD1
j_call: TRBJ2-7

cdr3_nt: TGTGCCAGCAGAGCACAGGGGACAGGGAAGGGCTACACCTTC
cdr3_aa: CASRAQGTGKGYTF
clone_size: NA
v_call: TRBV6-5
d_call: TRBD1
j_call: TRBJ1-2

cdr3_nt: TGTGCCAGCAGTTTACCGGGACTCCTCCCAGATACGCAGTATTTT
cdr3_aa: CASSLPGLLPDTQYF
clone_size: NA
v_call: TRBV28
d_call: NA
j_call: TRBJ2-3

cdr3_nt: TGTGCCAGCAGCTTTATGACAGGGGGATATAGCAATCAGCCCCAGCATTTT
cdr3_aa: CASSFMTGGYSNQPQHF
clone_size: NA
v_call: TRBV7-2
d_call: TRBD1
j_call: TRBJ1-5

cdr3_nt: TGCAGCGTTTTACTGTACCGGGGTAAGACCGGGGAGCTGTTTTTT
cdr3_aa: CSVLLYRGKTGELFF
clone_size: NA
v_call: TRBV29-1
d_call: NA
j_call: TRBJ2-2

cdr3_nt: TGTGCCAGCAGCCAAGAACCCGTCACAGGGTTGGGTGGAAACACCATATATTTT
cdr3_aa: CASSQEPVTGLGGNTIYF
clone_size: NA
v_call: TRBV4-2
d_call: NA
j_call: TRBJ1-3

cdr3_nt: TGTGCCAGCAGCAACCGGGACAGGGGGCTAGTGGAGACCCAGTACTTC
cdr3_aa: CASSNRDRGLVETQYF
clone_size: NA
v_call: TRBV5-4
d_call: TRBD1
j_call: TRBJ2-5

cdr3_nt: TGCGCCAGCAGCCAAGTGTTCCCAGGGGCCCACGAGCAGTACTTC
cdr3_aa: CASSQVFPGAHEQYF
clone_size: NA
v_call: TRBV4-3
d_call: NA
j_call: TRBJ2-7

cdr3_nt: TGCGCCAGCAGCCCACCGGGTAGCGGGGGTCACAATGAGCAGTTCTTC
cdr3_aa: CASSPPGSGGHNEQFF
clone_size: NA
v_call: TRBV5-1
d_call: TRBD2
j_call: TRBJ2-1

cdr3_nt: TGTGCCACCAGCAGAGGAAGGACAGGGGCCTACGAGCAGTACTTC
cdr3_aa: CATSRGRTGAYEQYF
clone_size: NA
v_call: TRBV15
d_call: TRBD1
j_call: TRBJ2-7

cdr3_nt: TGTGCCAGCAGTCCGGAGACAGGGATGTCGTACGAGCAGTACTTC
cdr3_aa: CASSPETGMSYEQYF
clone_size: NA
v_call: TRBV7-3
d_call: TRBD1
j_call: TRBJ2-7

cdr3_nt: TGTGCCAGCAGTGAAGGGGGAGGGAGGTACGAGCAGTACTTC
cdr3_aa: CASSEGGGRYEQYF
clone_size: NA
v_call: TRBV6-1
d_call: TRBD2
j_call: TRBJ2-7

cdr3_nt: TGTGCCAGCCGGCGGACAGGGAGAGTGGAGGGGTACTTC
cdr3_aa: CASRRTGRVEGYF
clone_size: NA
v_call: TRBV6-5
d_call: TRBD1
j_call: TRBJ2-7

cdr3_nt: TGTGCCAGCAGCATAGGACTCAACATACTCACAGATACGCAGTATTTT
cdr3_aa: CASSIGLNILTDTQYF
clone_size: NA
v_call: TRBV5-4
d_call: NA
j_call: TRBJ2-3

cdr3_nt: TGCGCCAGCAGCTTTTCGGGGATACAGTTCTTC
cdr3_aa: CASSFSGIQFF
clone_size: NA
v_call: TRBV5-1
d_call: NA
j_call: TRBJ2-1

cdr3_nt: TGTGCCAGCAGCTTAGATCAAGTGGGAGGCACAGATACGCAGTATTTT
cdr3_aa: CASSLDQVGGTDTQYF
clone_size: NA
v_call: TRBV11-2
d_call: NA
j_call: TRBJ2-3

cdr3_nt: TGTGCCAGCAGCTTAGGCGCAGGGTCCTACGAGCAGTACTTC
cdr3_aa: CASSLGAGSYEQYF
clone_size: NA
v_call: TRBV7-9
d_call: NA
j_call: TRBJ2-7

cdr3_nt: TGTGCCAGCAGCGCCCGACAGAGAGTCCATAGCAATCAGCCCCAGCATTTT
cdr3_aa: CASSARQRVHSNQPQHF
clone_size: NA
v_call: TRBV21-1
d_call: NA
j_call: TRBJ1-5

cdr3_nt: TGTGCCACACAGGGTTCAGCGGGCTACACCTTC
cdr3_aa: CATQGSAGYTF
clone_size: NA
v_call: TRBV9
d_call: NA
j_call: TRBJ1-2

cdr3_nt: TGCGCCAGCAGCAGTACAGGACCTAACTATGGCTACACCTTC
cdr3_aa: CASSSTGPNYGYTF
clone_size: NA
v_call: TRBV5-1
d_call: NA
j_call: TRBJ1-2

cdr3_nt: TGTGCCAGCAGCTTTCCGGGACAAGGGAATGAGCAGTTCTTC
cdr3_aa: CASSFPGQGNEQFF
clone_size: NA
v_call: TRBV13
d_call: NA
j_call: TRBJ2-1

cdr3_nt: TGTGCCACGGCAGGGACTAACTATGGCTACACCTTC
cdr3_aa: CATAGTNYGYTF
clone_size: NA
v_call: TRBV10-3
d_call: NA
j_call: TRBJ1-2